There are a few counts of the clone carrying this T cell receptor beta chain. The CDR3 totals 15 residues. The V end lost 1 base, the J end lost 4 bases, and 13 bases lay between the germline ends. Germline loops: CDR1 SGHTA, CDR2 FQGNSA. The data stem from a study of blood T cell repertoires in COVID-19. As for the study in general: Samples taken during acute and convalescent COVID-19 were collected in the United States, Italy and Spain.

The authors' processing: Nucleated cell counts were estimated from reference gene primer amplification. Measured with immunoSEQ multiplex PCR; TCRdb has only the in-frame clones, and not every one. Clone size and the V and J calls come from that table; the DNA yielded D and trimming. The repertoire holds over 120,000 clones, with over 65% as singletons. Input material: peripheral blood. The chain combines TRBV7-2 with TRBJ1-2, with unresolved D. The sequence derives from an elderly woman with active or convalescent COVID-19. CDR3 in DNA: TGTGCCAGCAGCTTAGGAGGGCGGTTTCGCTATGGCTACACCTTC. Translation: CASSLGGRFRYGYTF.